One T cell receptor beta chain is described in this entry. This clonotype has only a few counts. The antigen this receptor binds is unknown. Within one base of it there is no much larger clone, and no base qualities were kept. The sample belongs to a study of CD8 T cells in ankylosing spondylitis (dated by TCRdb to about 2017). The study in broad terms: To find TCR variants linked to disease, the study profiled T cell receptor beta repertoires in ankylosing spondylitis patients and healthy donors. In total, the full study cohort was made up of 108 healthy donors and roughly 27 ankylosing spondylitis patients. Peripheral blood samples were taken, and synovial fluid was additionally collected from ankylosing spondylitis patients.

Including cysteine and phenylalanine, the CDR3 has 15 amino acids. Here the CDR3 DNA is all that survives: 45 bases in frame from base 1. CDR1 and CDR2 were assigned from the germline V gene as MNHEY and SVGAGI. V ends up 2 bases short and J 6 bases short, with an unmatched junction base count of 4. The listed sequencing device is Illumina HiSeq 2500. Quantitative 5'-RACE with molecular barcodes was the method used to prepare the TCR beta libraries. As for the original processing: A new computational method based on a probabilistic model of VDJ rearrangement was used to identify disease-linked TCR variants. The raw public data were reprocessed by TCRdb itself: fastp quality trimming at Q25, MiXCR clonotype calling, in-frame beta chains only. CDR3 protein duplicates are merged, each entry listing the most common genes and DNA. The V and J calls were determined by TCRdb, not by the authors. This sample lists around 220,000 distinct CDR3 sequences; around 16% were detected once. The top ten hold about 44% of the sample.

The full study reports these points: A TCR beta motif of about 8 highly homologous amino acid variants appeared characteristic of blood from ankylosing spondylitis patients. According to the report, matched synovial fluid samples from ankylosing spondylitis patients were significantly enriched for the disease-linked clones. Some of the motif variants had been reported before in the synovial fluid and blood of reactive arthritis patients, a finding that suggests common disease-initiation mechanisms. In peripheral blood, the disease-linked clones were found at relatively low frequencies and had a CD8+ phenotype.

Sequences were obtained from blood, either unsorted or a sorted T cell fraction (not recorded which). The sequence joins TRBV6-5 to TRBJ2-2; 9 bases in the junction line up with TRBD2. The source is a male donor with ankylosing spondylitis. The CDR3 reads as follows: CASSYGGRAPGELFF. The DNA sequence reads TGTGCCAGCAGTTACGGCGGGAGGGCCCCCGGGGAGCTGTTTTTT.